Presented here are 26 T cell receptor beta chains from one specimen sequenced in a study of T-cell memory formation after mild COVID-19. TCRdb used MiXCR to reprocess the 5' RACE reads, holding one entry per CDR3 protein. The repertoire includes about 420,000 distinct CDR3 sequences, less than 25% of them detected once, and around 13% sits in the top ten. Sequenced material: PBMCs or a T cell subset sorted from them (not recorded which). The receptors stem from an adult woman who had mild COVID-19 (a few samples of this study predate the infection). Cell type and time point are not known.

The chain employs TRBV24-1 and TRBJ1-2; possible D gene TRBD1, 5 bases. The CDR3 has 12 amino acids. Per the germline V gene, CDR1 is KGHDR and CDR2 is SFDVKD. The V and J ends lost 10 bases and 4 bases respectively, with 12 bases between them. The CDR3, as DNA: TGTGCCACTGGGGACTTGACCTATGGCTACACCTTC. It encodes CATGDLTYGYTF.

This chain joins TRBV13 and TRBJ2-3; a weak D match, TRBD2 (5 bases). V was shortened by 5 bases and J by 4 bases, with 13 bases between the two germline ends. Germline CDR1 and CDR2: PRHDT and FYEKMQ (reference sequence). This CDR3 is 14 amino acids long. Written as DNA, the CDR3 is TGTGCCAGCAGCATGAGCGGAATTCCAGATACGCAGTATTTT. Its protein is CASSMSGIPDTQYF.

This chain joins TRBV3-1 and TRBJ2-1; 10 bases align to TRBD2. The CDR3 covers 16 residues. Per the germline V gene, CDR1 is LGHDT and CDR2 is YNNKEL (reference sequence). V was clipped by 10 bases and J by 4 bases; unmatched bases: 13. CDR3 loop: CATTQERTSGYNEQFF. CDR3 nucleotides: TGTGCCACCACTCAAGAACGGACTAGCGGTTACAATGAGCAGTTCTTC.

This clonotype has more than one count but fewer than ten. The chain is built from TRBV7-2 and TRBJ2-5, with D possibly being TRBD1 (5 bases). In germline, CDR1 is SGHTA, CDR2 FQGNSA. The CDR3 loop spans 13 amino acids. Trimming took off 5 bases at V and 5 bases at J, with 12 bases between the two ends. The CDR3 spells CASSRQKGETQYF. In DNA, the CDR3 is TGTGCCAGCAGCCGGCAAAAGGGGGAGACCCAGTACTTC.

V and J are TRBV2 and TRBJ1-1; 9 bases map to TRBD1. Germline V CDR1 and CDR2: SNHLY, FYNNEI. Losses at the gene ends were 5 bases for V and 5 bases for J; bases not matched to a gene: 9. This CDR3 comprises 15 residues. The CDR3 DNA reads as TGTGCCAGCAGTCAACAGGGGGCTGGTATTACTGAAGCTTTCTTT. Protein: CASSQQGAGITEAFF.

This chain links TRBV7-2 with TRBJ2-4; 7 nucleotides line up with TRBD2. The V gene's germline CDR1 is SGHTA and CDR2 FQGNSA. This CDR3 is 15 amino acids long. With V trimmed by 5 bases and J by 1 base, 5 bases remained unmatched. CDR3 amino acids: CASSRAGVAKNIQYF. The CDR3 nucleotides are TGTGCCAGCAGCCGTGCGGGGGTGGCCAAAAACATTCAGTACTTC.

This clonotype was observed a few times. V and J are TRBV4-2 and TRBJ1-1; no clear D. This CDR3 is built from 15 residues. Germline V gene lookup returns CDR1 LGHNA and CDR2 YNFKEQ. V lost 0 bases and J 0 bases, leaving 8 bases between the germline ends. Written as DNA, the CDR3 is TGTGCCAGCAGCCAAGATTACCTGATGAACACTGAAGCTTTCTTT. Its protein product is CASSQDYLMNTEAFF.

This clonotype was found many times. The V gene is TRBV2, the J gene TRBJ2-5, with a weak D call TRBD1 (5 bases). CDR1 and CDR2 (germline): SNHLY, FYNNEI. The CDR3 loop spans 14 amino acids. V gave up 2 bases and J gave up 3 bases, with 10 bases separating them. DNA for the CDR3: TGTGCCAGCAGTGAAAGGGGTCTGGAAGAGACCCAGTACTTC. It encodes CASSERGLEETQYF.

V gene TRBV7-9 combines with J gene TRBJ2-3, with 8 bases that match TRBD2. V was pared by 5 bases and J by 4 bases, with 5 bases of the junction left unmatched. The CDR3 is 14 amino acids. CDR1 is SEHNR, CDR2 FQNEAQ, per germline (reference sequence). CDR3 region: CASSPSGPADTQYF. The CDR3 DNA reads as TGTGCCAGCAGCCCTAGCGGGCCGGCAGATACGCAGTATTTT.

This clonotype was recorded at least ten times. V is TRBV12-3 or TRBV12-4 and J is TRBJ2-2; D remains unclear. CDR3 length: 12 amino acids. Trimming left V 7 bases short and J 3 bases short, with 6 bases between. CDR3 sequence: CASKIHTGELFF. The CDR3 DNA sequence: TGTGCCAGCAAGATCCACACCGGGGAGCTGTTTTTT.

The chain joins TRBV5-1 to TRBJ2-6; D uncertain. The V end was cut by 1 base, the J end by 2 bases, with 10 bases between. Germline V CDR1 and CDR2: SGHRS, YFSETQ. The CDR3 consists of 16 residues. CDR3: CASSLRVGAGANVLTF. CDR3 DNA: TGCGCCAGCAGCTTGAGGGTTGGAGCTGGGGCCAACGTCCTGACTTTC.

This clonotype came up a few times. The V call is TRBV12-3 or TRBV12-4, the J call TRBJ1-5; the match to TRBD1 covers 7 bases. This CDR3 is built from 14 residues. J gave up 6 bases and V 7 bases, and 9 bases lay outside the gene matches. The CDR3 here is CASTTQGFSQPQHF. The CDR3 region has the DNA TGTGCCAGCACCACACAGGGGTTCAGTCAGCCCCAGCATTTT.

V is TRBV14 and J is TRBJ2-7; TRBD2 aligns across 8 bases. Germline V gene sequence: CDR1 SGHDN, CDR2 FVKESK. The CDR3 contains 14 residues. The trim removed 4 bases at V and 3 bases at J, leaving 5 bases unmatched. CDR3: CASSRLAKFYEQYF. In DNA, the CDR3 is TGTGCCAGCAGCCGACTAGCGAAGTTCTACGAGCAGTACTTC. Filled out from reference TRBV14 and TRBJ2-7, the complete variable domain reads EAGVTQFPSHSVIEKGQTVTLRCDPISGHDNLYWYRRVMGKEIKFLLHFVKESKQDESGMPNNRFLAERTGGTYSTLKVQPAELEDSGVYFCASSRLAKFYEQYFGPGTRLTVT.

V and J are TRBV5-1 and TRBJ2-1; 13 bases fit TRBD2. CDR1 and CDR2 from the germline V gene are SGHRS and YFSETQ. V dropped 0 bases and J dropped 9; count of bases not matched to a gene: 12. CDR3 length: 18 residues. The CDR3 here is CASSLATSGRASGGEQFF. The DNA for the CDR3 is TGCGCCAGCAGCTTGGCCACTAGCGGGAGGGCCTCGGGCGGTGAGCAGTTCTTC. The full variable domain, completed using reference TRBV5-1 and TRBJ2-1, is KAGVTQTPRYLIKTRGQQVTLSCSPISGHRSVSWYQQTPGQGLQFLFEYFSETQRNKGNFPGRFSGRQFSNSRSEMNVSTLELGDSALYLCASSLATSGRASGGEQFFGPGTRLTVL.

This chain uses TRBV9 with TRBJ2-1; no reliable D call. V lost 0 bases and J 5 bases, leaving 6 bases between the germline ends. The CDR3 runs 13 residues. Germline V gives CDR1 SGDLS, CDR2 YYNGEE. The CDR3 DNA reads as TGTGCCAGCAGCGTAGAATGGGACAATGAGCAGTTCTTC. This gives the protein CASSVEWDNEQFF.

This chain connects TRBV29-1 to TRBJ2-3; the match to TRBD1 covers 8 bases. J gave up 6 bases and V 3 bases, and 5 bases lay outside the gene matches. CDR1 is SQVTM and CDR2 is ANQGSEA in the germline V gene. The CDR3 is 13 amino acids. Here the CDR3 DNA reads TGCAGCGTTGAGACAGGGGCCCGCGATACGCAGTATTTT. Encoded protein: CSVETGARDTQYF.

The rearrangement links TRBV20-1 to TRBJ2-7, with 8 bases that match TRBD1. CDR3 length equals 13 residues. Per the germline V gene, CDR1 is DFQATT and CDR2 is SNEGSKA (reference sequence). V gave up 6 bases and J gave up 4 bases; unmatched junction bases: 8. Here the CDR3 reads CSAPGQEKYEQYF. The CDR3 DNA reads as TGCAGTGCGCCGGGACAGGAGAAATACGAGCAGTACTTC.

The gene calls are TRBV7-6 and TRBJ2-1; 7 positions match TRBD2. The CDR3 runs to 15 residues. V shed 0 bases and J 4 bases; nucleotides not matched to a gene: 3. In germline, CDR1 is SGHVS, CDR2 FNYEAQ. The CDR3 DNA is TGTGCCAGCAGCTTAGCTAGCGGGCCTTACAATGAGCAGTTCTTC. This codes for CASSLASGPYNEQFF.

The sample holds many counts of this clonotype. Here the CDR3 DNA reads TGTGCCAGCAGCCTCACAAGGAATGAGCAGTTCTTC. Translated: CASSLTRNEQFF. This chain uses TRBV7-2 with TRBJ2-1; no reliable D call. The V end was cut by 5 bases, the J end by 7 bases, with 9 bases between. The CDR3 covers 12 residues. CDR1 and CDR2 from the germline V gene are SGHTA and FQGNSA.

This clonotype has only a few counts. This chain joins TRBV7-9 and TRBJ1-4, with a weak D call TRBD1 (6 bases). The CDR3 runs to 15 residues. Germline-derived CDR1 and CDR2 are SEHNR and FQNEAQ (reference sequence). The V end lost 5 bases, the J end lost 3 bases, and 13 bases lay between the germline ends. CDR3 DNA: TGTGCCAGCAGCCCCGGGGGCAGCCCTAATGAAAAACTGTTTTTT. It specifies CASSPGGSPNEKLFF.

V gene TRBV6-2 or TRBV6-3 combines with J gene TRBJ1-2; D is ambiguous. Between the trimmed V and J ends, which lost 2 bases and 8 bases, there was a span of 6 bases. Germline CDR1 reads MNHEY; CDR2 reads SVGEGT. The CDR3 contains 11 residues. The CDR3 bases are TGTGCCAGCAGTTACCCCTCCGGCTACACCTTC. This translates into CASSYPSGYTF.

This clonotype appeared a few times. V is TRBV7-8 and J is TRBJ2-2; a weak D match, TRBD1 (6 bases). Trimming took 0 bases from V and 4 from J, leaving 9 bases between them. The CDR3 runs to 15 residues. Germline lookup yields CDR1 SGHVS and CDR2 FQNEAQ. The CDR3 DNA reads TGTGCCAGCAGCTTAGCCAACAGGGCCACCGGGGAGCTGTTTTTT. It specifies CASSLANRATGELFF.

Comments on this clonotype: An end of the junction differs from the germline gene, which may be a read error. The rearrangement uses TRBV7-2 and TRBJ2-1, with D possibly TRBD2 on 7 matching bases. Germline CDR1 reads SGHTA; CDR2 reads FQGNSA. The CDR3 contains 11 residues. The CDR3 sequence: CASSLVGGLDF. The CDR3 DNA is TGTGCCAGCAGCTTAGTCGGGGGGCTAGACTTC.

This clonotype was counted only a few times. The CDR3 DNA reads TGTGCCAGTAGTATTGGCCCGGCCCCTAGCACAGATACGCAGTATTTT. Translated: CASSIGPAPSTDTQYF. The chain has TRBV19 and TRBJ2-3; D call uncertain. V lost 3 bases, J lost 0 bases, and 13 bases lay in between. Germline CDR1 is LNHDA and CDR2 is SQIVND (reference sequence). This CDR3 is 16 amino acids long. Supplemented by reference TRBV19 and TRBJ2-3, the full variable domain reads DGGITQSPKYLFRKEGQNVTLSCEQNLNHDAMYWYRQDPGQGLRLIYYSQIVNDFQKGDIAEGYSVSREKKESFPLTVTSAQKNPTAFYLCASSIGPAPSTDTQYFGPGTRLTVL.

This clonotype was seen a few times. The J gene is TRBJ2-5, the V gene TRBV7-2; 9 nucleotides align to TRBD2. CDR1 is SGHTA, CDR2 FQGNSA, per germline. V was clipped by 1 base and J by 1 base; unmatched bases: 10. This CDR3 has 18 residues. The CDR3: CASSLVRLSGGPQETQYF. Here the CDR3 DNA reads TGTGCCAGCAGCTTAGTCCGACTGAGCGGGGGGCCCCAAGAGACCCAGTACTTC.

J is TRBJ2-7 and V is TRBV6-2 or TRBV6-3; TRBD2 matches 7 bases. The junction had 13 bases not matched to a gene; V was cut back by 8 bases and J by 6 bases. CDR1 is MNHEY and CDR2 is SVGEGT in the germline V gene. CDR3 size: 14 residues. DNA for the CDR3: TGTGCCAGCGCCTCTGGACTAGAGCCGGGCGAGCAGTACTTC. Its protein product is CASASGLEPGEQYF.